The 8 T cell receptor beta chains reported below all come from one sample, sequenced in a study of vaccination effects on CD4 cells after COVID-19. The antigens of these receptors remain unknown. Measured with immunoSEQ multiplex PCR; TCRdb has only the in-frame clones, and not every one. The data hold about 48,000 clones, with 60% to 80% observed a single time. Viral peptide pool expansion of antigen-specific CD4+ T cells preceded sequencing in the ViraFEST assay. Cells that had been cultured for approximately ten days were the source of isolated CD4+ T cells. Vaccine recipients lacked prior SARS-CoV-2 infection and had negative nucleocapsid antibodies. The source was CD4+ T cells from PBMCs cultured with HCoV-OC43 spike peptides, collected before COVID-19 vaccination. The subset is: HCoV-OC43 spike overlapping peptide pool stimulation. These TCRs come from a human donor who received a COVID-19 vaccine.

The chain combines TRBV15 with TRBJ2-2, with D tentatively TRBD1 or TRBD2 (5 bases each). V shed 0 bases and J shed 8 bases, with 16 bases lying between them. The germline V gene encodes CDR1 LNHNV and CDR2 YYDKDF (reference sequence). The CDR3 has 16 residues. CDR3 loop: CATSRDGGTRRGELFF. The DNA for the CDR3 is TGTGCCACCAGCAGAGATGGGGGTACCCGCCGGGGGGAGCTGTTTTTT.

The chain carries TRBV5-8 and TRBJ1-2, with D perhaps TRBD1 (6 bases). Germline V gene sequence: CDR1 SGHTS, CDR2 YDEGEE. V lost 4 bases and J lost 3, with 13 bases in between. The CDR3 is made up of 14 amino acids. Here the CDR3 DNA reads TGTGCCAGCAGCCGCCCACAGGGTTACTATGGCTACACCTTC. Amino acid sequence: CASSRPQGYYGYTF.

The rearrangement joins TRBV12-5 to TRBJ1-5; a possible D gene is TRBD1 (5 bases). The germline V and J ends were trimmed by 0 bases and 0 bases, with 12 bases remaining between them. There are 17 residues in the CDR3. Per germline, CDR1 LGHNT and CDR2 FRNRAP. This CDR3 reads CASGLVPGAVSNQPQHF. DNA for the CDR3: TGTGCTAGTGGTTTGGTACCTGGGGCAGTTAGCAATCAGCCCCAGCATTTT.

This clone showed up just a few times. The chain links TRBV18 to TRBJ2-3, with D perhaps matching TRBD1 (6 bases). CDR1 and CDR2 (germline): KGHSH, LQKENI. The CDR3 is 13 residues long. Trimming took 11 bases from V and 2 from J, leaving 14 bases between them. The CDR3 sequence is CAGAQGLTDTQYF. The CDR3 coding sequence is TGTGCCGGGGCACAGGGTCTCACAGATACGCAGTATTTT.

The chain recombines TRBV7-2 with TRBJ2-3, with D uncertain. V was pared by 5 bases and J by 1 base, with 7 bases between. This CDR3 has 13 residues. From germline, CDR1 is SGHTA and CDR2 FQGNSA. For the CDR3, the DNA is TGTGCCAGCAGCCCCTCGGGCACAGATACGCAGTATTTT. Amino acids: CASSPSGTDTQYF. The full variable domain, rest sourced from reference TRBV7-2 and TRBJ2-3, is GAGVSQSPSNKVTEKGKDVELRCDPISGHTALYWYRQSLGQGLEFLIYFQGNSAPDKSGLPSDRFSAERTGGSVSTLTIQRTQQEDSAVYLCASSPSGTDTQYFGPGTRLTVL.

This chain uses TRBV5-4 with TRBJ2-2; 7 positions match TRBD2. V dropped 3 bases and J dropped 6; count of bases not matched to a gene: 5. From germline, CDR1 is SGHNT and CDR2 YYREEE (reference sequence). CDR3 length: 14 residues. The CDR3 reads CASSWGGVAGELFF. The CDR3 DNA sequence: TGTGCCAGCAGCTGGGGGGGAGTGGCCGGGGAGCTGTTTTTT.

The sample holds a few counts of this clone. The chain carries TRBV10-1 and TRBJ2-7; the D is unclear. Trimming took off 8 bases at V and 2 bases at J, with 16 bases between the two ends. This CDR3 has 14 amino acids. From germline, CDR1 is WNHNN and CDR2 SYGVQD (reference sequence). CDR3 region: CASPRAPDPYEQYV. The CDR3 DNA reads TGCGCCAGCCCCAGAGCCCCGGACCCCTACGAGCAGTACGTC.

The chain is built from TRBV19 and TRBJ1-1, with D perhaps matching TRBD1 (5 bases). The germline V gene has CDR1 LNHDA and CDR2 SQIVND (reference sequence). The CDR3 is 13 amino acids. V was pared by 3 bases and J by 4 bases, with 9 bases between. The CDR3 region has the DNA TGTGCCAGTAGTATCAAGGGGCCCACTGAAGCTTTCTTT. Protein: CASSIKGPTEAFF.